This TCR beta chain was captured in a study of sequential checkpoint blockade in melanoma. Study-wide context: Patients were randomized 1:1 to nivolumab-then-ipilimumab or ipilimumab-then-nivolumab first-line. After both sequences, patients received maintenance nivolumab.

Profiling relied on immunoSEQ multiplex PCR, and the TCRdb table lists in-frame clones only, not all of them. The sample shows roughly 17,000 clones, just under 75% of them seen only once. V was pared by 5 bases and J by 14 bases, with 6 bases of the junction left unmatched. CDR1 and CDR2 (germline): MNHEY, SVGAGI. The CDR3 consists of 11 residues. Treatment in this sample: randomized to nivolumab then ipilimumab (arm A) or the reverse (arm B). Sequencing was performed on CD8+ T cells sorted from blood (inferred from file names), taken from a patient given nivolumab and ipilimumab in sequence. The V gene is TRBV6-5, the J gene TRBJ1-2, with TRBD1 matching over 9 bases. The source is a human donor with melanoma. CDR3 in amino acids: CASSLGTGITF. The CDR3 DNA reads as TGTGCCAGCAGTCTCGGGACAGGGATTACCTTC.